A selection of T cell receptor beta chains follows, all from one sample in a study of T cell responses to AZD1222 COVID-19 vaccine. TCRdb's copy holds only in-frame clones and misses some; the assay was immunoSEQ multiplex PCR. Among 160,000 or so clones listed, approximately 87% were seen once. This specimen was peripheral blood, taken 28 days after the second AZD1222 dose. Receptors originate from an adult who received the AZD1222 COVID-19 vaccine. Each CDR3 is given with its conserved first and last residue. D genes are given only for firm matches. For some rows the clone size is stated as once, few or many, or as a class when expanded; others skip it.

J gene,clone size,D gene,V gene,CDR3 protein,CDR3 DNA
TRBJ1-6,-,-,TRBV5-4,CASSLGLESPLHF,TGTGCCAGCAGCTTGGGGTTGGAGTCACCCCTCCACTTT
TRBJ1-1,-,TRBD1,TRBV6-4,CAIPAPGGEAFGTEAFF,TGTGCCATCCCTGCCCCAGGGGGCGAGGCATTCGGAACTGAAGCTTTCTTT
TRBJ1-3,-,-,TRBV12-3/TRBV12-4,CASSLQGNTIYF,TGTGCCAGCAGTTTGCAGGGAAACACCATATATTTT
TRBJ2-3,-,TRBD2,TRBV29-1,CSVGASGGVSDTQYF,TGCAGCGTTGGGGCTAGCGGGGGGGTGTCAGATACGCAGTATTTT
TRBJ1-2,-,-,TRBV19,CASSTRTAGYTF,TGTGCCAGTAGTACCCGGACAGCTGGCTACACCTTC
TRBJ1-5,-,-,TRBV2,CASTADLNQPQHF,TGTGCCAGCACGGCGGACCTCAATCAGCCCCAGCATTTT
TRBJ1-2,-,-,TRBV7-9,CASSPWDISYGYTF,TGTGCCAGCAGCCCCTGGGACATCTCCTATGGCTACACCTTC
TRBJ2-3,-,-,TRBV19,CASSIGATDTQYF,TGTGCCAGTAGTATTGGTGCCACAGATACGCAGTATTTT
TRBJ1-2,-,-,TRBV19,CASSGQYYGYTF,TGTGCCAGTAGTGGGCAGTACTATGGCTACACCTTC
TRBJ1-1,-,-,TRBV6-5,CASSYGKGEITEAFF,TGTGCCAGCAGTTACGGAAAGGGGGAGATCACTGAAGCTTTCTTT
TRBJ2-1,-,TRBD1,TRBV18,CASSDRGHDNEQFF,TGTGCCAGCTCTGACAGGGGGCACGACAATGAGCAGTTCTTC
TRBJ1-3,-,-,TRBV9,CASSVEADPGNTIYF,TGTGCCAGCAGCGTAGAGGCAGACCCTGGAAACACCATATATTTT
TRBJ1-3,-,TRBD1,TRBV5-4,CASSLQGASGNTIYF,TGTGCCAGCAGCTTGCAGGGGGCATCAGGAAACACCATATATTTT
TRBJ1-2,-,-,TRBV28,CATQGGRYYGYTF,TGTGCCACCCAAGGGGGAAGATACTATGGCTACACCTTC
TRBJ1-2,-,-,TRBV27,CASSLSWGNYGYTF,TGTGCCAGCAGTTTATCGTGGGGCAACTATGGCTACACCTTC
TRBJ1-1,-,-,TRBV25-1,CASGLVNTEAFF,TGTGCCAGCGGTTTGGTGAACACTGAAGCTTTCTTT
TRBJ2-2,-,TRBD2,TRBV5-1,CASSLVSSGGTGELFF,TGCGCCAGCAGCTTGGTCTCTAGCGGGGGCACCGGGGAGCTGTTTTTT
TRBJ1-1,-,-,TRBV6-5,CASSYSGAGRRPEAFF,TGTGCCAGCAGTTACTCGGGGGCAGGGCGTCGCCCTGAAGCTTTCTTT
TRBJ1-4,-,-,TRBV5-1,CASRTRREGEKLFF,TGCGCCAGCCGGACCCGCAGGGAGGGTGAAAAACTGTTTTTT
TRBJ1-1,-,TRBD1,TRBV30,CAWSIRQGRTEAFF,TGTGCCTGGAGTATTAGACAGGGTAGGACTGAAGCTTTCTTT
TRBJ2-3,-,-,TRBV19,CASSVDWRKLIDTQYF,TGTGCCAGTAGTGTGGACTGGAGGAAACTTATAGATACGCAGTATTTT
TRBJ2-7,-,TRBD1,TRBV27,CASKNPGQGFYEQYF,TGTGCCAGTAAGAATCCGGGACAGGGGTTCTACGAGCAGTACTTC
TRBJ1-4,-,TRBD1,TRBV29-1,CSVEIPRGGGRTNEKLFF,TGCAGCGTTGAAATTCCAAGAGGAGGGGGCAGAACTAATGAAAAACTGTTTTTT
TRBJ1-2,medium-sized,-,TRBV27,CASSLSEKGYYGYTF,TGTGCCAGCAGTTTATCGGAAAAGGGCTACTATGGCTACACCTTC
TRBJ1-1,-,-,TRBV6-4,CASSSTVYTEAFF,TGTGCCAGCTCGTCTACGGTCTACACTGAAGCTTTCTTT
TRBJ1-4,-,-,TRBV5-8,CASSNYRGGVATNEKLFF,TGTGCCAGCAGCAACTACCGGGGCGGGGTGGCAACTAATGAAAAACTGTTTTTT
TRBJ1-6,few,TRBD1,TRBV6-6,CASSHGQGAFYNSPLHF,TGTGCCAGCAGTCACGGACAGGGGGCCTTCTATAATTCACCCCTCCACTTT
TRBJ1-1,-,-,TRBV4-1,CASSPGSGGTEAFF,TGCGCCAGCAGCCCGGGTAGCGGAGGGACTGAAGCTTTCTTT
TRBJ1-6,-,-,TRBV10-3,CAIRAGSGVLDNSPLHF,TGTGCCATCAGGGCGGGTAGTGGAGTCTTAGATAATTCACCCCTCCACTTT
TRBJ2-1,-,-,TRBV12-3/TRBV12-4,CASTKGQAREQFF,TGTGCCAGCACCAAGGGTCAAGCTAGGGAGCAGTTCTTC
TRBJ2-2,-,-,TRBV5-8,CASSPTGNTGELFF,TGTGCCAGCAGCCCAACAGGGAACACCGGGGAGCTGTTTTTT
TRBJ1-2,-,-,TRBV6-5,CASSQQGWRDGYTF,TGTGCCAGCAGCCAACAGGGTTGGCGGGATGGCTACACCTTC
TRBJ2-3,-,-,TRBV5-5,CASSQRLVGTDTQYF,TGTGCCAGCAGCCAAAGACTCGTTGGCACAGATACGCAGTATTTT
TRBJ2-7,-,TRBD1,TRBV5-5,CASSLGDRYSYEQYF,TGTGCCAGCAGCTTGGGGGACAGGTACTCCTACGAGCAGTACTTC
TRBJ1-4,-,-,TRBV6-2/TRBV6-3,CASSSQGNSEKLFF,TGTGCCAGCAGTTCACAGGGTAATAGTGAAAAACTGTTTTTT
TRBJ1-1,-,-,TRBV11-3,CASSVGVNTEAFF,TGTGCCAGCAGCGTAGGGGTGAACACTGAAGCTTTCTTT
TRBJ1-5,-,TRBD1,TRBV6-2/TRBV6-3,CASSSTGGAISNQPQHF,TGTGCCAGCAGTTCTACAGGGGGCGCAATAAGCAATCAGCCCCAGCATTTT
TRBJ1-1,-,-,TRBV19,CASRPAGMVTEAFF,TGTGCCAGTAGGCCCGCGGGGATGGTCACTGAAGCTTTCTTT
TRBJ1-1,-,TRBD1,TRBV27,CASSLSDRGATEAFF,TGTGCCAGCAGTTTATCGGACAGGGGGGCTACTGAAGCTTTCTTT
TRBJ2-7,-,TRBD2,TRBV5-6,CASSLWMGGIYEQYF,TGTGCCAGCAGCTTGTGGATGGGGGGGATATACGAGCAGTACTTC